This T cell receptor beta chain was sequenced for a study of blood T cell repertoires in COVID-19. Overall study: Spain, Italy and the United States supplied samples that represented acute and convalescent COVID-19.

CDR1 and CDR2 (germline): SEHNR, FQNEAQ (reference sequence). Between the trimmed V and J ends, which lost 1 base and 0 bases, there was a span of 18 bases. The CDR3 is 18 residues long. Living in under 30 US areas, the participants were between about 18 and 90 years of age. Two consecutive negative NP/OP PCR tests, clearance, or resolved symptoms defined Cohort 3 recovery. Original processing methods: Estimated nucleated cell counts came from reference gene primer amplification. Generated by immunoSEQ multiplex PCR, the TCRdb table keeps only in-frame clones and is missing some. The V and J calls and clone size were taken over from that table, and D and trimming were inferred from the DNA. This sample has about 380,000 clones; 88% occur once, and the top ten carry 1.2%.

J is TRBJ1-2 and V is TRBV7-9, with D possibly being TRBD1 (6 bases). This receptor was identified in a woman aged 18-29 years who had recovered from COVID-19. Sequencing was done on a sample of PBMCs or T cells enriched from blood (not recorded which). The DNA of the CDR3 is TGTGCCAGCAGCTTAGTTGGGGACACCCGACTTACTAACTATGGCTACACCTTC. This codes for CASSLVGDTRLTNYGYTF.